The 4 T cell receptor beta chains reported below all come from one sample, sequenced in a study of cytomegalovirus exposure and HLA in healthy donors. PCR was performed using 60 Vbeta and 13 Jbeta primers. Measured with immunoSEQ multiplex PCR; TCRdb has only the in-frame clones, and not every one. The sample lists 85,000 to 130,000 clones, about 75% occurring once. The sequenced sample was PBMCs. The receptor source for this set is a woman between 18 and 29 years old in good health and CMV-seropositive.

The V and J genes are TRBV5-1 and TRBJ2-7; 10 nucleotides line up with TRBD2. The CDR3 has 15 residues. The J segment lost 0 bases and the V segment lost 6 bases, leaving 6 bases of the junction unmatched. CDR1 and CDR2 from the germline V gene are SGHRS and YFSETQ. The chain's CDR3 is CASTWASGSSYEQYF. DNA for the CDR3: TGCGCCAGCACCTGGGCTAGCGGGAGCTCCTACGAGCAGTACTTC.

J is TRBJ2-3 and V is TRBV9, with 10 nucleotides matching TRBD2. The CDR3 is 16 residues long. The V gene end was trimmed by 0 bases and the J gene end by 3 bases; junction bases not matched to a gene: 4. The germline CDR1 and CDR2 sequences are SGDLS and YYNGEE. CDR3 amino acids: CASSVGLAGGTDTQYF. CDR3 coding DNA: TGTGCCAGCAGCGTAGGACTAGCGGGTGGTACAGATACGCAGTATTTT.

The rearrangement links TRBV6-6 to TRBJ1-4; 8 bases fit TRBD1. J was trimmed by 8 bases and V by 2 bases; bases with no gene match: 4. The CDR3 consists of 14 residues. Germline V lookup: CDR1 MNHNY, CDR2 SVGAGI (reference sequence). CDR3 region: CASSYQGAREKLFF. The CDR3 region has the DNA TGTGCCAGCAGTTACCAGGGGGCTCGGGAAAAACTGTTTTTT.

This sequence joins TRBV5-1 and TRBJ2-7; a weak D match, TRBD1 (6 bases). Per the germline V gene, CDR1 is SGHRS and CDR2 is YFSETQ. The CDR3 has 15 amino acids. The germline V and J ends were trimmed by 4 bases and 4 bases, with 18 bases remaining between them. CDR3 coding DNA: TGCGCCAGCAGCCACGAATCACAGGGACCGTACGAGCAGTACTTC. The encoded protein is CASSHESQGPYEQYF.